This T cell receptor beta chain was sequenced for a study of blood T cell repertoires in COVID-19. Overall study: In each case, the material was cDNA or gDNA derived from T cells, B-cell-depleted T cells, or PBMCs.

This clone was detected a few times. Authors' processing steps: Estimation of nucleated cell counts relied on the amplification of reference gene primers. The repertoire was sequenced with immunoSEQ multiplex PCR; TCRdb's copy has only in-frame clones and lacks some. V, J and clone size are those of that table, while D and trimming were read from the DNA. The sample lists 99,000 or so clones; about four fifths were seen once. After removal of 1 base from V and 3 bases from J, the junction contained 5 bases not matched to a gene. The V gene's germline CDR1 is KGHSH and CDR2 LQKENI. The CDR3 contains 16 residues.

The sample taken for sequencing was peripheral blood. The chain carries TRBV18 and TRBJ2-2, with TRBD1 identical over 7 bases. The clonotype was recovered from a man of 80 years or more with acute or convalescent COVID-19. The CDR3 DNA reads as TGTGCCAGCTCACCACTCACGGGACAGTACACCGGGGAGCTGTTTTTT. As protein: CASSPLTGQYTGELFF.